These T cell receptor beta chains were read from a single sample in a study of CD8+ T cells in alopecia areata. Repertoires were generated with immunoSEQ multiplex PCR, while TCRdb's copy carries only in-frame clones and drops some. The table shows more than 95,000 clones, with roughly two fifths occurring only once. The sequenced sample consisted of CD4+ T cells sorted from blood. All receptors come from a human donor with alopecia areata. The CDR3 runs from the conserved cysteine through the conserved F or W. The D gene is left open where the match is weak. Where a row states a size, it is once, few, many or the class of an expanded clone; other rows omit it.

TRBJ2-7,TRBV28,few,TRBD1,13,CASRGQGADEQYF,TGTGCCAGCAGAGGACAGGGGGCGGATGAGCAGTACTTC
TRBJ2-7,TRBV5-1,once,TRBD1,14,CASSTGTGGLEQYF,TGCGCCAGCAGCACCGGGACAGGGGGCCTCGAGCAGTACTTC
TRBJ1-1,TRBV6-5,once,NA,16,CASSYSSGRDNTEAFF,TGTGCCAGCAGTTACTCATCCGGCAGGGATAACACTGAAGCTTTCTTT
TRBJ1-1,TRBV25-1,few,NA,11,CASSDSSEAFF,TGTGCCAGCAGTGATTCAAGTGAAGCTTTCTTT
TRBJ1-1,TRBV25-1,NA,NA,13,CASSIGGATEAFF,TGTGCCAGCAGTATTGGGGGCGCGACTGAAGCTTTCTTT
TRBJ2-7,TRBV5-4,NA,TRBD2,16,CASSLAGGSTTYEQYF,TGTGCCAGCAGCTTGGCCGGGGGGTCGACCACCTACGAGCAGTACTTC
TRBJ2-5,TRBV12-5,NA,NA,13,CASGDNGRQTQYF,TGTGCTAGTGGGGACAATGGGAGGCAGACCCAGTACTTC
TRBJ2-7,TRBV27,few,NA,15,CASSSPRGDSYEQYF,TGTGCCAGCAGTTCCCCCAGGGGGGACTCCTACGAGCAGTACTTC
TRBJ2-1,TRBV27,NA,NA,15,CASSPTRSSYNEQFF,TGTGCCAGCAGTCCAACTCGAAGCTCCTACAATGAGCAGTTCTTC
TRBJ2-3,TRBV30,NA,NA,13,CAWSVRGRDTQYF,TGTGCCTGGAGTGTAAGGGGGAGGGATACGCAGTATTTT
TRBJ2-3,TRBV11-3,NA,NA,13,CASSSDPWDTQYF,TGTGCCAGCAGCTCCGATCCCTGGGATACGCAGTATTTT
TRBJ2-7,TRBV18,NA,NA,12,CASSPKGYEQYF,TGTGCCAGCTCACCAAAGGGTTACGAGCAGTACTTC
TRBJ2-5,TRBV28,NA,TRBD1,15,CASSLLGQYQETQYF,TGTGCCAGCAGTTTATTGGGACAGTACCAAGAGACCCAGTACTTC
TRBJ2-1,TRBV9,NA,TRBD1,15,CASSIRTGVANEQFF,TGTGCCAGCAGCATACGGACAGGGGTGGCCAATGAGCAGTTCTTC
TRBJ1-1,TRBV28,NA,NA,14,CGSYTNLMNTEAFF,TGTGGTTCTTACACCAACCTCATGAACACTGAAGCTTTCTTT
TRBJ1-2,TRBV25-1,NA,TRBD1,14,CASSEPGQVYGYTF,TGTGCCAGCAGTGAACCGGGACAGGTCTATGGCTACACCTTC
TRBJ1-5,TRBV4-1,NA,TRBD1,16,CASSQEGQGAYQPQHF,TGCGCCAGCAGCCAAGAAGGACAGGGGGCCTATCAGCCCCAGCATTTT
TRBJ2-3,TRBV19,NA,NA,14,CASSMGGQGDTQYF,TGTGCCAGTAGTATGGGGGGCCAGGGAGATACGCAGTATTTT
TRBJ2-5,TRBV2,NA,NA,12,CASNQFQETQYF,TGTGCCAGCAACCAATTCCAAGAGACCCAGTACTTC
TRBJ2-5,TRBV7-7,NA,TRBD1,14,CASSLEQGDGTQYF,TGTGCTAGCAGCTTAGAACAGGGGGACGGGACCCAGTACTTC
TRBJ2-3,TRBV6-5,few,TRBD2,15,CASRYLAGGTDTQYF,TGTGCCAGCAGATATCTAGCGGGAGGCACAGATACGCAGTATTTT
TRBJ2-2,TRBV7-8,few,NA,16,CASSLGRDFYTGELFF,TGTGCCAGCAGCTTAGGCCGGGACTTTTACACCGGGGAGCTGTTTTTT
TRBJ2-7,TRBV6-6,NA,NA,13,CASTNHLATEQYF,TGTGCCAGCACAAACCACCTAGCGACCGAGCAGTACTTC
TRBJ2-2,TRBV30,NA,TRBD1,12,CARDRNTGELFF,TGTGCCCGGGACAGGAACACCGGGGAGCTGTTTTTT
TRBJ1-2,TRBV4-1,few,NA,16,CASSQDRGVPWYGYTF,TGCGCCAGCAGCCAAGATCGAGGAGTCCCCTGGTACGGCTACACCTTC
TRBJ2-3,TRBV27,few,NA,16,CASSFVQRPSTDTQYF,TGTGCCAGCAGTTTTGTCCAGCGGCCTAGCACAGATACGCAGTATTTT
TRBJ2-2,TRBV19,few,TRBD1,14,CASSLGQVTGELFF,TGTGCCAGTAGCCTAGGACAGGTCACCGGGGAGCTGTTTTTT
TRBJ2-7,TRBV30,NA,TRBD1,14,CAWSHGTGMNEQYF,TGTGCCTGGAGTCACGGGACAGGGATGAACGAGCAGTACTTC
TRBJ2-1,TRBV20-1,NA,NA,11,CAGSSYNEQFF,TGCGCGGGGTCTTCCTACAATGAGCAGTTCTTC
TRBJ2-5,TRBV5-1,once,NA,15,CASSSTGRVKETQYF,TGCGCCAGCAGCTCGACAGGACGAGTGAAAGAGACCCAGTACTTC
TRBJ2-3,TRBV28,few,TRBD2,15,CASSLSAGGRDTQYF,TGTGCCAGCAGTTTATCGGCGGGAGGGCGTGATACGCAGTATTTT
TRBJ2-7,TRBV28,few,NA,11,CASSQSYEQYF,TGTGCCAGCAGTCAATCCTACGAGCAGTACTTC
TRBJ2-2,TRBV7-2,NA,NA,15,CASSLVSWNTGELFF,TGTGCCAGCAGCTTAGTCTCCTGGAACACCGGGGAGCTGTTTTTT
TRBJ2-5,TRBV9,NA,TRBD2,15,CASSWTGGPEETQYF,TGTGCCAGTAGCTGGACGGGGGGGCCGGAAGAGACCCAGTACTTC
TRBJ1-2,TRBV27,NA,NA,14,CASSLYWGNYGYTF,TGTGCCAGCAGTTTATATTGGGGGAACTATGGCTACACCTTC
TRBJ2-3,TRBV7-7,NA,NA,15,CASSLAAGAGDTQYF,TGTGCTAGCAGCTTAGCGGCAGGGGCGGGAGATACGCAGTATTTT
TRBJ2-3,TRBV4-1,NA,TRBD1,15,CASSPTGGGTDTQYF,TGCGCCAGCAGCCCCACAGGGGGTGGCACAGATACGCAGTATTTT